Shown below are 22 T cell receptor beta chains from a single sample sequenced in a study of neoadjuvant nivolumab and ipilimumab in lung cancer. The method was immunoSEQ multiplex PCR; TCRdb's version includes in-frame clones alone and lacks a portion of them. The data show tens of thousands of clones, more than 85% seen once. The source material was blood, sampled before neoadjuvant nivolumab, alone or with ipilimumab. These receptors were obtained from an adult with non-small cell lung cancer. Some clones in this sample may be carry-over from other donors' samples.

V is TRBV4-1 and J is TRBJ2-7, with 9 bases identical to TRBD2. The CDR3 extends over 15 amino acids. Germline assignment: CDR1 MGHRA and CDR2 YSYEKL. J was trimmed by 7 bases and V by 0 bases; bases with no gene match: 7. The CDR3 region has the DNA TGCGCCAGCAGCCAAGAGACGGGCGGGAGGGAGGAGCAGTACTTC. Translation: CASSQETGGREEQYF.

This chain links TRBV19 with TRBJ1-4; no firm D call. V lost 3 bases, J lost 5 bases, and 10 bases lay in between. This CDR3 comprises 14 residues. Germline V gene data show CDR1 as LNHDA and CDR2 as SQIVND (reference sequence). The CDR3 loop is CASSMGRLNEKLFF. The CDR3, as DNA: TGTGCCAGTAGTATGGGGAGGCTGAATGAAAAACTGTTTTTT.

This sequence joins TRBV30 and TRBJ2-1; TRBD2 might be the D (6 bases). Germline loops: CDR1 GTSNPN, CDR2 SVGIG (reference sequence). Trimming stripped 2 bases from V and 4 bases from J, with 18 bases between. CDR3 length: 16 residues. CDR3 nucleotides: TGTGCCTGGAGTCCACTGAGTAGCGGAGATTACAATGAGCAGTTCTTC. Its translation is CAWSPLSSGDYNEQFF.

This chain joins TRBV5-1 and TRBJ2-7, with TRBD2 as a possible D gene (5 bases). CDR3 size: 15 residues. V was shortened by 5 bases and J by 6 bases, with 21 bases between the two germline ends. In germline, CDR1 is SGHRS, CDR2 YFSETQ. CDR3 sequence reads: CASRVKDSALAEQYF. The CDR3 DNA reads TGCGCCAGCAGAGTAAAGGACTCCGCTTTAGCCGAGCAGTACTTC.

J is TRBJ2-7 and V is TRBV30, with D possibly called TRBD1 or TRBD2 (5 bases each). The germline CDR1 and CDR2 sequences are GTSNPN and SVGIG (reference sequence). CDR3 length equals 15 residues. The ends were cut back, 0 bases at V and 7 bases at J, with 19 bases in the middle. The chain's CDR3 is CAWSVRGAQRYEQYF. As DNA, the CDR3 is TGTGCCTGGAGTGTACGAGGGGCGCAACGGTATGAGCAGTACTTC.

The V call is TRBV18, the J call TRBJ2-2, with a tentative D call TRBD2 (6 bases). Germline CDR1 is KGHSH and CDR2 is LQKENI. V lost 1 base to trimming and J lost 4 bases, with 10 bases between them. The CDR3 length is 15 residues. The CDR3 nucleotides read TGTGCCAGCTCACCACGCGGGATGGTCACCGGGGAGCTGTTTTTT. Its protein product is CASSPRGMVTGELFF.

This clone was counted once. J is TRBJ2-6 and V is TRBV10-3; no clear D gene. The CDR3 consists of 15 residues. The V gene lost 0 bases and the J gene lost 0 bases, with 3 bases spanning the gap. In germline, CDR1 is ENHRY, CDR2 SYGVKD. In nucleotides, the CDR3 is TGTGCCATCAGTGAGTCGGACTCTGGGGCCAACGTCCTGACTTTC. Its protein is CAISESDSGANVLTF.

The chain recombines TRBV30 with TRBJ2-1, with TRBD2 matching over 16 bases. After removal of 1 base from V and 4 bases from J, the junction contained 1 base not matched to a gene. The V gene's germline CDR1 is GTSNPN and CDR2 SVGIG (reference sequence). There are 16 residues in the CDR3. The CDR3 here is CAWSAGLAGGYNEQFF. CDR3 nucleotide sequence: TGTGCCTGGAGTGCGGGACTAGCGGGAGGGTACAATGAGCAGTTCTTC.

The chain has TRBV6-1 and TRBJ2-5; 7 bases map to TRBD1. This CDR3 comprises 15 residues. J lost 5 bases, V lost 6 bases, and 12 bases had no gene match. The V gene's germline CDR1 is MNHNS and CDR2 SASEGT. The CDR3 region has the DNA TGTGCCAGCAGGTGGAAGGGGGCAGGAGGCGAGACCCAGTACTTC. It codes for CASRWKGAGGETQYF.

This clone was seen a handful of times. The J gene is TRBJ2-7, the V gene TRBV18; TRBD1 might be the D (5 bases). Germline lookup yields CDR1 KGHSH and CDR2 LQKENI. The CDR3 loop spans 12 amino acids. The ends were cut back, 6 bases at V and 6 bases at J, with 12 bases in the middle. This chain's CDR3 is CASSSGQVEQYF. CDR3 nucleotide sequence: TGTGCCAGCTCCTCAGGGCAGGTCGAGCAGTACTTC.

J is TRBJ1-4 and V is TRBV7-4; no firm D call. V shed 1 base and J shed 4 bases, with 10 bases lying between them. The CDR3 extends over 15 amino acids. The germline CDR1 and CDR2 sequences are SGHVT and SQSDAQ. Here the CDR3 reads CASSLVPKFNEKLFF. CDR3 nucleotides: TGTGCCAGCAGCTTAGTACCCAAGTTTAATGAAAAACTGTTTTTT.

This chain uses TRBV14 with TRBJ2-7; a possible D gene is TRBD2 (5 bases). CDR3 length: 15 amino acids. Germline lookup yields CDR1 SGHDN and CDR2 FVKESK. V dropped 1 base and J dropped 2 bases, with 12 bases sitting between them. The CDR3 DNA sequence: TGTGCCAGCAGCCAAGTTACGGGATTTGCCTACGAGCAGTACTTC. Protein: CASSQVTGFAYEQYF. The entire variable domain, with the rest obtained from reference TRBV14 and TRBJ2-7, is as follows: EAGVTQFPSHSVIEKGQTVTLRCDPISGHDNLYWYRRVMGKEIKFLLHFVKESKQDESGMPNNRFLAERTGGTYSTLKVQPAELEDSGVYFCASSQVTGFAYEQYFGPGTRLTVT.

The V and J genes are TRBV9 and TRBJ2-7; TRBD1 or TRBD2 may be the D gene (5 bases each). This CDR3 region has 15 residues. V lost 0 bases to trimming and J lost 0 bases, with 10 bases between them. In germline, CDR1 is SGDLS, CDR2 YYNGEE. CDR3 in DNA: TGTGCCAGCAGCGTAGATCCGGGACCCTCCTACGAGCAGTACTTC. Translating it yields CASSVDPGPSYEQYF.

This chain connects TRBV19 to TRBJ2-1; 15 bases align to TRBD2. The germline V gene has CDR1 LNHDA and CDR2 SQIVND (reference sequence). V shed 5 bases, J shed 12 bases, and the junction held 8 bases outside the gene matches. This CDR3 is built from 15 residues. CDR3 in DNA: TGTGCCAGTAGTGACGCGGGACTAGCGGGAGGTGGGCAGTTCTTC. Translating it yields CASSDAGLAGGGQFF.

This sequence joins TRBV19 and TRBJ1-5; the D is unclear. This CDR3 has 15 residues. V was shortened by 6 bases and J by 2 bases, with 14 bases between the two germline ends. CDR1 and CDR2 from the germline V gene are LNHDA and SQIVND (reference sequence). The CDR3 sequence is CASSGPWEGNQPQHF. The DNA of the CDR3 is TGTGCCAGTAGCGGTCCCTGGGAGGGCAATCAGCCCCAGCATTTT. Variable domain in full (rest from reference TRBV19 and TRBJ1-5): DGGITQSPKYLFRKEGQNVTLSCEQNLNHDAMYWYRQDPGQGLRLIYYSQIVNDFQKGDIAEGYSVSREKKESFPLTVTSAQKNPTAFYLCASSGPWEGNQPQHFGDGTRLSIL.

As to this clone: The same CDR3 arises from other DNA sequences in this sample as well. The chain carries TRBV18 and TRBJ1-1, with TRBD1 matching over 9 bases. CDR3 size: 14 residues. Germline lookup yields CDR1 KGHSH and CDR2 LQKENI. Trimming removed 6 bases from V and 2 bases from J; junction bases left unmatched: 4. CDR3 protein: CASSPGQGNTEAFF. CDR3 in DNA: TGTGCCAGCTCCCCGGGACAGGGAAACACTGAAGCTTTCTTT.

The chain joins TRBV5-1 to TRBJ2-5; 7 bases line up with TRBD1. The V segment lost 4 bases and the J segment 0 bases; nucleotides outside the gene matches: 3. Germline V gene sequence: CDR1 SGHRS, CDR2 YFSETQ. The CDR3 is 14 residues long. CDR3 sequence: CASSLQGNQETQYF. Here the CDR3 DNA reads TGCGCCAGCAGCCTACAGGGGAACCAAGAGACCCAGTACTTC.

This chain uses TRBV9 with TRBJ2-1, with a possible D match to TRBD1 (6 bases). Germline V CDR1 and CDR2: SGDLS, YYNGEE. V lost 0 bases to trimming and J lost 7 bases, with 14 bases between them. CDR3 length: 15 residues. CDR3: CASSVETGLVNEQFF. The DNA of the CDR3 is TGTGCCAGCAGCGTAGAGACAGGCCTAGTAAATGAGCAGTTCTTC. The complete variable domain, with remaining parts taken from reference TRBV9 and TRBJ2-1, reads DSGVTQTPKHLITATGQRVTLRCSPRSGDLSVYWYQQSLDQGLQFLIQYYNGEERAKGNILERFSAQQFPDLHSELNLSSLELGDSALYFCASSVETGLVNEQFFGPGTRLTVL.

V gene TRBV27 combines with J gene TRBJ1-1, with D perhaps TRBD1 (5 bases). V shed 3 bases and J shed 5 bases, with 16 bases lying between them. This CDR3 has 15 residues. CDR1 MNHEY and CDR2 SMNVEV come from the germline V gene (reference sequence). CDR3: CASSLKVRGVTEAFF. The CDR3 coding sequence is TGTGCCAGCAGTTTGAAGGTCCGAGGGGTTACTGAAGCTTTCTTT.

This clone appeared once. This chain joins TRBV6-5 and TRBJ1-1, with D perhaps TRBD1 (6 bases). V lost 7 bases to trimming and J lost 10 bases, with 16 bases between them. CDR1 MNHEY and CDR2 SVGAGI come from the germline V gene. The CDR3 totals 12 residues. This chain's CDR3 is CASTPWGGLAFF. In nucleotides, the CDR3 is TGTGCCAGCACCCCCTGGGGGGGGCTAGCTTTCTTT.

This clone has only a few counts. The chain joins TRBV5-6 to TRBJ1-2, with 10 bases identical to TRBD1. The CDR3 is 13 amino acids. Trimming cost V 4 bases and J 8 bases; bases outside gene matches: 5. Per the germline V gene, CDR1 is SGHDT and CDR2 is YYEEEE. CDR3 DNA sequence: TGTGCCAGCAGCCCATGGACAGGGGGAGGCTACACCTTC. Its translation is CASSPWTGGGYTF.

The V gene is TRBV5-4, the J gene TRBJ2-2; the match to TRBD2 covers 9 bases. The CDR3 has 14 amino acids. Germline values: CDR1 SGHNT, CDR2 YYREEE (reference sequence). The V gene end was trimmed by 0 bases and the J gene end by 7 bases; junction bases not matched to a gene: 1. The chain's CDR3 is CASSLELAGGELFF. In DNA form, the CDR3 reads TGTGCCAGCAGCTTGGAACTAGCGGGCGGGGAGCTGTTTTTT.